The T cell receptor beta chain under discussion was sequenced for a study of cytomegalovirus exposure and HLA in healthy donors. Looking at the study overall: Across 300 to 400 genotyped donors, about 81% landed in the Caucasian-associated ancestry cluster. Regarding the study as a whole: When a later analysis compared HLA-associated TCR beta chains with equally common others, the HLA-associated chains turned out to be more clonally expanded and to have lower generation probabilities.

This clone showed up just once. Its antigen is as yet unknown. This CDR3 is also generated by other DNA sequences in the sample. The PCR ran on 60 Vbeta and 13 Jbeta primers. The protocol was immunoSEQ multiplex PCR, while the TCRdb copy is restricted to in-frame clones and leaves out a portion. The profile covers approximately 150,000 clones, with around three quarters appearing a single time and about 2.2% taken by the ten largest. The clonotype comes from a woman between 18 and 29 years old in good health and CMV-seropositive. The specimen sequenced was PBMCs.

The CDR3 DNA sequence: TGCGCCAGCAGCCCCTCCGGGACTAGATCCTACGAGCAGTACTTC. Residues: CASSPSGTRSYEQYF. This chain connects TRBV4-1 to TRBJ2-7; 8 bases line up with TRBD2. The CDR3 covers 15 residues. V trimming: 4 bases; J trimming: 1 base; junction bases outside the gene matches: 6. Germline values: CDR1 MGHRA, CDR2 YSYEKL.